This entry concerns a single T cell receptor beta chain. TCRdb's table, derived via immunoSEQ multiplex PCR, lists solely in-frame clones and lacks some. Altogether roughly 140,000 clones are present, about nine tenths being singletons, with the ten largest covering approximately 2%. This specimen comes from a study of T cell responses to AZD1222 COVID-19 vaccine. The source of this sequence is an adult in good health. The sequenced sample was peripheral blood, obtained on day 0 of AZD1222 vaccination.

CDR3 in DNA: TGTGCCAGCAGCCAAGACGAGACAGGGTCCTACGAGCAGTACTTC. Its translation: CASSQDETGSYEQYF. This chain joins TRBV4-2 and TRBJ2-7, with 7 positions matching TRBD1. CDR3 length: 15 residues. V lost 0 bases to trimming and J lost 1 base; unmatched junction nucleotides: 3. Germline V gene lookup returns CDR1 LGHNA and CDR2 YNFKEQ.